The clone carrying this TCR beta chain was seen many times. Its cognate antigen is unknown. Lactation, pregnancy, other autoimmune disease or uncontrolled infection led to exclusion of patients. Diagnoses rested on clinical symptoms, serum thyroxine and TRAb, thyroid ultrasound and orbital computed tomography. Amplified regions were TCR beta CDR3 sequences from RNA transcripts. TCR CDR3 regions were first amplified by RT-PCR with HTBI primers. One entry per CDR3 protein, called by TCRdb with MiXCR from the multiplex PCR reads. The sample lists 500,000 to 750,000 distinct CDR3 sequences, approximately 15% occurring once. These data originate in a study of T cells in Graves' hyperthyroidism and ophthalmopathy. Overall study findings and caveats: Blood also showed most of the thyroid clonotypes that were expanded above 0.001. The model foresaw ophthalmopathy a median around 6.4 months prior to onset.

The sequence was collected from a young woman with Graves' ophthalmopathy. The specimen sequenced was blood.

CDR3 coding DNA: TGTGCCAGCAGCTTAGCTGGCAGAAACAATGAGCAGTTCTTC. It is translated as CASSLAGRNNEQFF. The chain employs TRBV7-2 and TRBJ2-1; no clear D. Trimming removed 0 bases from V and 5 bases from J, with 8 bases in between. This CDR3 spans 14 amino acids. Germline V CDR1 and CDR2: SGHTA, FQGNSA.